This entry describes one T cell receptor beta chain. CDR1 is MDHEN, CDR2 SYDVKM, per germline. CDR3 length: 16 amino acids. V dropped 1 base and J dropped 2 bases, with 14 bases sitting between them. This record comes from a study of T cell changes during pregnancy in multiple sclerosis. This table comes from immunoSEQ multiplex PCR, and its TCRdb copy is limited to in-frame clones, with some not included. The sample has around 80,000 clones, about 91% seen once. The chain links TRBV28 to TRBJ2-5, with D tentatively TRBD1 (5 bases). This specimen consisted of peripheral blood, obtained before pregnancy. This sequence originates from a female donor with multiple sclerosis, enrolled in a pregnancy study. The DNA for the CDR3 is TGTGCCAGCAGTTTATCCCCCCATGACAGTCAAGAGACCCAGTACTTC. Residues: CASSLSPHDSQETQYF. The entire variable domain, with the rest obtained from reference TRBV28 and TRBJ2-5, is as follows: DVKVTQSSRYLVKRTGEKVFLECVQDMDHENMFWYRQDPGLGLRLIYFSYDVKMKEKGDIPEGYSVSREKKERFSLILESASTNQTSMYLCASSLSPHDSQETQYFGPGTRLLVL.